This TCR beta chain appears in the sequencing data of a study of shared clonotypes between healthy human individuals. About the study: The donors, two women and a few men, were aged 18 to 49.

The CDR3 has 12 residues. The germline V and J ends were trimmed by 4 bases and 1 base, with 6 bases remaining between them. In germline, CDR1 is SGHKS, CDR2 YYEKEE (reference sequence). It was into CD45RA+ naive and CD45RA-negative memory subsets that the CD4+ cells were split. Study-level findings and limits: Non-shared clonotypes were found to have lower generation probabilities than the clonotypes that were shared by all four of the sorted-subset donors.

For this clone: What it binds is not known.

Original methodology: Sequence data from immunoSEQ were junction-only and lacked quality scores; consequently, filtering differed. Sequencing was performed with immunoSEQ multiplex PCR; in TCRdb, only in-frame clones are kept and a portion is missing. That table furnishes V, J and clone size, whereas the DNA furnished D and trimming. The sample records about 1 million clones, 65% to 75% being singletons. The sequenced material came from memory CD4+ T cells sorted from blood. Documented subset: CD45RA-negative fraction. The chain links TRBV5-5 to TRBJ2-7; D remains unclear. The origin of this receptor is a man younger than 35 in good health. The CDR3 DNA reads as TGTGCCAGCAGCCTCCAATCCTACGAGCAGTACTTC. This sequence encodes CASSLQSYEQYF. Combining the CDR3 with reference TRBV5-5 and TRBJ2-7 gives the whole variable domain DAGVTQSPTHLIKTRGQQVTLRCSPISGHKSVSWYQQVLGQGPQFIFQYYEKEERGRGNFPDRFSARQFPNYSSELNVNALLLGDSALYLCASSLQSYEQYFGPGTRLTVT.